This entry lists 15 T cell receptor beta chains sequenced from one sample in a study of OX40 agonist ivuxolimab in advanced cancers. TCRdb's table, derived via immunoSEQ multiplex PCR, lists solely in-frame clones and lacks some. The sample contains roughly 41,000 clones, about four fifths of which appear only once. The source material was CD4+ or CD8+ T cells sorted from blood, sampled in a trial of the OX40 agonist ivuxolimab. These receptors were taken from an adult with an advanced solid tumor such as melanoma, head and neck, liver or kidney cancer.

The CDR3 DNA follows: TGTGCCACCAGCTGGGGACTTGAAGAGACCCAGTACTTC. Translating it yields CATSWGLEETQYF. The chain links TRBV15 to TRBJ2-5; D possibly corresponds to TRBD2 (6 bases). Germline values: CDR1 LNHNV, CDR2 YYDKDF (reference sequence). The CDR3 runs 13 residues. Trimming removed 5 bases at V and 3 bases at J, with 10 bases between.

This sequence joins TRBV6-6 and TRBJ2-5; D is unresolved. The V gene lost 0 bases and the J gene lost 1 base, with 6 bases spanning the gap. Germline V gene lookup returns CDR1 MNHNY and CDR2 SVGAGI (reference sequence). The CDR3 extends over 14 amino acids. The CDR3 is CASSYSSFQETQYF. The CDR3 DNA reads TGTGCCAGCAGTTACTCAAGTTTCCAAGAGACCCAGTACTTC.

V usage is TRBV27 and J usage is TRBJ2-7, with 9 bases identical to TRBD1. With 6 bases clipped from V and 6 bases from J, the junction kept 9 bases outside the gene matches. From germline, CDR1 is MNHEY and CDR2 SMNVEV (reference sequence). This CDR3 is built from 14 residues. The CDR3 region is CASRTGQGMGEQYF. The DNA of the CDR3 is TGTGCCAGCAGGACAGGACAGGGGATGGGCGAGCAGTACTTC.

The rearrangement uses TRBV10-1 and TRBJ2-7; 7 nucleotides agree with TRBD1. From germline, CDR1 is WNHNN and CDR2 SYGVQD (reference sequence). Trimming cost V 3 bases and J 12 bases; bases outside gene matches: 5. The CDR3 consists of 11 residues. The CDR3 is CASSESGQWYF. CDR3 bases: TGCGCCAGCAGTGAATCGGGACAGTGGTACTTC.

DNA for the CDR3: TGTGCCTGGGAGGCGGGGGGTAATGAGCAGTTCTTC. As protein: CAWEAGGNEQFF. The J gene is TRBJ2-1, the V gene TRBV30, with 8 positions matching TRBD2. Germline V CDR1 and CDR2: GTSNPN, SVGIG (reference sequence). Trimming at V came to 5 bases and at J to 7 bases, leaving 4 bases not matched to a gene. There are 12 residues in the CDR3.

The table lists this clone with a count of one. V gene TRBV5-1 combines with J gene TRBJ1-1; TRBD1 might be the D (5 bases). The CDR3 is 15 amino acids. The germline V gene has CDR1 SGHRS and CDR2 YFSETQ. The V and J ends lost 7 bases and 0 bases respectively, with 16 bases between them. CDR3 sequence (DNA): TGCGCCAGCTCTCCGGGGCGGAACATGAACACTGAAGCTTTCTTT. It codes for CASSPGRNMNTEAFF.

This rearrangement joins TRBV14 to TRBJ2-7, with D possibly TRBD1 on 6 matching bases. Germline CDR1 reads SGHDN; CDR2 reads FVKESK. Trimming removed 4 bases from V and 0 bases from J, with 16 bases in between. The CDR3 totals 16 residues. The CDR3 DNA reads TGTGCCAGCAGCCCGAAACAGGGATTTAGCTCCTACGAGCAGTACTTC. This translates into CASSPKQGFSSYEQYF. The variable domain in full, with the rest retrieved from reference TRBV14 and TRBJ2-7, is EAGVTQFPSHSVIEKGQTVTLRCDPISGHDNLYWYRRVMGKEIKFLLHFVKESKQDESGMPNNRFLAERTGGTYSTLKVQPAELEDSGVYFCASSPKQGFSSYEQYFGPGTRLTVT.

This clone was counted only a few times. The chain has TRBV6-1 and TRBJ1-1; 9 bases map to TRBD1. V was clipped by 5 bases and J by 5 bases; unmatched bases: 9. The CDR3 runs to 15 residues. Germline CDR1 is MNHNS and CDR2 is SASEGT. The CDR3 DNA sequence: TGTGCCAGCAGTCCCTTACAGGGGGCGATAACTGAAGCTTTCTTT. This gives the protein CASSPLQGAITEAFF.

The chain links TRBV7-2 to TRBJ2-7, with 7 bases fitting TRBD1. The V and J ends lost 5 bases and 11 bases, in that order; junction bases with no gene match: 6. The CDR3 extends over 11 amino acids. Germline lookup yields CDR1 SGHTA and CDR2 FQGNSA. The CDR3 is CASSPGTAKYF. The CDR3 nucleotides read TGTGCCAGCAGCCCAGGGACAGCAAAGTACTTC.

The rearrangement links TRBV13 to TRBJ1-6; D is perhaps TRBD1 (5 bases). Germline assignment: CDR1 PRHDT and CDR2 FYEKMQ (reference sequence). This CDR3 is 14 amino acids long. V gave up 0 bases and J gave up 8 bases, with 8 bases separating them. In DNA, the CDR3 is TGTGCCAGCAGCTTAGGGGCAGGGTATTCACCCCTCCACTTT. It yields the protein CASSLGAGYSPLHF.

The V and J genes are TRBV6-1 and TRBJ1-2; no firm D call. V gave up 2 bases and J gave up 4 bases, with 8 bases separating them. This CDR3 is 13 amino acids long. Germline V gives CDR1 MNHNS, CDR2 SASEGT. CDR3 nucleotides: TGTGCCAGCAGTGAAACAGAGCCCTATGGCTACACCTTC. This gives the protein CASSETEPYGYTF.

The genes are TRBV7-9 and TRBJ1-1, with D unresolved. The CDR3 length is 11 residues. The V end was cut by 5 bases, the J end by 3 bases, with 4 bases between. Per the germline V gene, CDR1 is SEHNR and CDR2 is FQNEAQ (reference sequence). The CDR3 region has the DNA TGTGCCAGCAGCCCGGACACTGAAGCTTTCTTT. Translation: CASSPDTEAFF.

The chain links TRBV30 to TRBJ1-5; tentatively, D is TRBD1 (6 bases). Trimming stripped 2 bases from V and 4 bases from J, with 9 bases between. The length of the CDR3 is 13 residues. Germline V gene data show CDR1 as GTSNPN and CDR2 as SVGIG (reference sequence). The CDR3 loop is CAWSQTGNQPQHF. CDR3 coding DNA: TGTGCCTGGAGTCAAACAGGGAATCAGCCCCAGCATTTT.

The CDR3 protein is CASSIGTGYQETQYF. CDR3 DNA sequence: TGTGCCAGTAGTATAGGGACAGGGTACCAAGAGACCCAGTACTTC. The chain has TRBV19 and TRBJ2-5; 8 positions match TRBD1. From germline, CDR1 is LNHDA and CDR2 SQIVND (reference sequence). J gave up 0 bases and V 1 base, and 1 base lay outside the gene matches. The length of the CDR3 is 15 residues.

This rearrangement joins TRBV10-3 to TRBJ2-3, with 10 positions matching TRBD2. The V gene end was trimmed by 7 bases and the J gene end by 2 bases; junction bases not matched to a gene: 12. Germline CDR1 reads ENHRY; CDR2 reads SYGVKD. This CDR3 spans 17 amino acids. CDR3 DNA: TGTGCCATCATGGTTGAGGTAGCGGGGGGAAACACAGATACGCAGTATTTT. It translates to CAIMVEVAGGNTDTQYF.